This T cell receptor (beta chain) was observed in a study of cytomegalovirus exposure and HLA in healthy donors. Worth noting for this clone: The target antigen is unknown.

Overall study findings and caveats: Confirmation in vitro established that a few CMV-associated chains were specific for CMV antigens.

V lost 4 bases and J lost 1, with 14 bases in between. CDR1 is SGDLS and CDR2 is YYNGEE in the germline V gene. The CDR3 has 15 amino acids. With 60 Vbeta and 13 Jbeta primers, the PCR was carried out. Clones were sequenced by immunoSEQ multiplex PCR, and TCRdb holds only the in-frame ones, with some missing. There are approximately 220,000 clones in the sample; around three quarters occur only once, and roughly 16% lies in the top ten. The rearrangement joins TRBV9 to TRBJ1-1; D unclear. The sample comprised PBMCs. The TCR originated in a man aged 40-49 years in good health and CMV-seronegative. DNA for the CDR3: TGTGCCAGCAGCCGACCTAAGAGCGGGAACACTGAAGCTTTCTTT. This codes for CASSRPKSGNTEAFF.